This TCR beta chain derives from a study of T-cell reconstitution after alpha-beta-depleted transplantation in children (TCRdb year 2016). Turning to the overall study: The study quantitatively tracked T-cell immune reconstitution after TCRalphabeta/CD19-depleted allogeneic hematopoietic cell transplantation in children using TCR repertoire profiling.

Library construction relied on PCR. The run used an Illumina HiSeq 2500. Molecular barcoding was employed in the preparation of TCR libraries, with unique molecular identifiers being used to normalize TCRbeta repertoire quantification. TCRdb itself trimmed the public reads at Q25 with fastp, ran MiXCR and retained productive beta chains. Every CDR3 protein is listed once, alongside the most common genes and DNA of its rows. The sample contains around 700,000 distinct CDR3 sequences, under 15% of them found a single time. The ten biggest clones cover around 0.76% of the sample. This clonotype was counted between two and nine times. The antigen this receptor binds is unknown. The sample holds no much larger clone one base away, and base qualities are not on file. What the research found in general, with its limitations: In some patients, high TCRbeta diversity at day 60 was attributed to recipient T cells and intrathymic progenitors that had survived conditioning. The apparently early alphabetaT-cell count recovery about two months after transplant was reportedly dependent on only several hundred rapidly expanded clones derived from non-depleted graft cells. Over the following months the frequencies of hyperexpanded clones went down, and after one year T-cell counts and TCRbeta diversity were mostly credited to newly produced T cells.

Interpreted using the paper, the treatment or condition label stands for: allogeneic hematopoietic cell transplantation with graft depleted of TCRalphabeta T cells and CD19 B cells. The transplant recipients were children given TCRalphabeta/CD19-depleted allogeneic hematopoietic cell grafts. Reading from cysteine to phenylalanine, the CDR3 counts 15 amino acids. Only the CDR3 DNA stays, 45 bases, in frame from base 1. CDR1 and CDR2, per the germline V gene, are WSHSY and SAAADI. V and J are truncated by 6 bases and 0 bases respectively, leaving an intervening sequence of 12 bases. This receptor was obtained from a girl aged 2 to 10 with congenital amegakaryocytic thrombocytopenia, due to receive a stem cell transplant. Recombination connected TRBV10-2 to TRBJ2-1; no D segment can be confidently identified. The sample was PBMCs, taken before TCRalphabeta/CD19-depleted stem cell transplant. CDR3 region: CASRAGRYSYNEQFF. The sequence in DNA is TGCGCCAGCAGGGCCGGGCGGTACTCCTACAATGAGCAGTTCTTC.